Listed below are T cell receptor beta chains from one sample, sequenced in a study of blood T cell repertoires in COVID-19. TCRdb's table, derived via immunoSEQ multiplex PCR, lists solely in-frame clones and lacks some. The sample consists of hundreds of thousands of clones, around 85% of them appearing once. Sequenced: peripheral blood. The receptors come from a woman older than 75 with acute or convalescent COVID-19. Both conserved end residues are part of each CDR3. Each record gives: V gene, D gene, J gene, clone size, CDR3 DNA, CDR3 protein. The D gene is left open where the match is weak. The size entry is marked missing in some rows and otherwise reads once, few, many or a size class.

TRBV2,.,TRBJ1-5,.,TGTGCCAGCAGTGAATCAGGGTTGATGACCCAGCATTTT,CASSESGLMTQHF
TRBV6-1,TRBD1,TRBJ1-5,.,TGTGCCAGCAGTGCCCCGGACAGGGCCCTGAGCAATCAGCCCCAGCATTTT,CASSAPDRALSNQPQHF
TRBV6-5,.,TRBJ1-4,.,TGTGCCAGCAGAGCGAGGATAAATGAAAAACTGTTTTTT,CASRARINEKLFF
TRBV5-4,TRBD2,TRBJ2-5,.,TGTGCCAGCAGCCGCAACCCTAGCGGGGGGGCAGAGACCCAGTACTTC,CASSRNPSGGAETQYF
TRBV6-5,TRBD1,TRBJ1-2,few,TGTGCCAGCAGCCTGACAGGGGACTATGGCTACACCTTC,CASSLTGDYGYTF
TRBV6-1,.,TRBJ1-1,.,TGTGCCAGCAGTGACCTGCTGAGCACTGAAGCTTTCTTT,CASSDLLSTEAFF
TRBV5-6,.,TRBJ2-7,.,TGTGCCAGCAGCTTGCAGGGTTACGAGCAGTACTTC,CASSLQGYEQYF
TRBV2,.,TRBJ1-5,few,TGTGCCAGCCACCGCAGTAGCAATCAGCCCCAGCATTTT,CASHRSSNQPQHF
TRBV19,TRBD1,TRBJ2-7,.,TGTGCCAGTAGTACTCGACAGGGGAACGAGCAGTACTTC,CASSTRQGNEQYF
TRBV28,.,TRBJ2-7,.,TGTGCCAGCACGTTTTGGAGGTTGGACTACGAGCAGTACTTC,CASTFWRLDYEQYF
TRBV30,.,TRBJ1-4,.,TGTGCCTGGAGTGTTTCACAGATTAATGAAAAACTGTTTTTT,CAWSVSQINEKLFF
TRBV28,.,TRBJ1-5,.,TGTGCCAGCAGTACCGGAGGACCATGGCCCCAGCATTTT,CASSTGGPWPQHF
TRBV2,.,TRBJ1-4,.,TGTGCCAGCAGTGTCCGACTAGTTAATGAAAAACTGTTTTTT,CASSVRLVNEKLFF
TRBV27,.,TRBJ2-1,.,TGTGCCAGCAGTTTATCGTCGCGAGGGTCCGATGAGCAGTTCTTC,CASSLSSRGSDEQFF
TRBV5-1,TRBD1,TRBJ2-5,.,TGCGCCAGCAACCCGGGACAGCAACTAGAGACCCAGTACTTC,CASNPGQQLETQYF
TRBV6-5,TRBD1,TRBJ1-2,.,TGTGCCAGCAGAGATTGGATCCCGGGACAGGATGGCTACACCTTC,CASRDWIPGQDGYTF
TRBV3-1/TRBV3-2,TRBD1,TRBJ1-4,.,TGTGCCAGCAGCCAACTCACAGGGGACGTTGCAACTAATGAAAAACTGTTTTTT,CASSQLTGDVATNEKLFF
TRBV5-6,.,TRBJ1-3,.,TGTGCCAGCAGCTCCGACAGCCCTCGGAACACCATATATTTT,CASSSDSPRNTIYF
TRBV25-1,.,TRBJ1-1,.,TGTGCCAGCAGTGAACGGACTGTGGCTTTCTTT,CASSERTVAFF